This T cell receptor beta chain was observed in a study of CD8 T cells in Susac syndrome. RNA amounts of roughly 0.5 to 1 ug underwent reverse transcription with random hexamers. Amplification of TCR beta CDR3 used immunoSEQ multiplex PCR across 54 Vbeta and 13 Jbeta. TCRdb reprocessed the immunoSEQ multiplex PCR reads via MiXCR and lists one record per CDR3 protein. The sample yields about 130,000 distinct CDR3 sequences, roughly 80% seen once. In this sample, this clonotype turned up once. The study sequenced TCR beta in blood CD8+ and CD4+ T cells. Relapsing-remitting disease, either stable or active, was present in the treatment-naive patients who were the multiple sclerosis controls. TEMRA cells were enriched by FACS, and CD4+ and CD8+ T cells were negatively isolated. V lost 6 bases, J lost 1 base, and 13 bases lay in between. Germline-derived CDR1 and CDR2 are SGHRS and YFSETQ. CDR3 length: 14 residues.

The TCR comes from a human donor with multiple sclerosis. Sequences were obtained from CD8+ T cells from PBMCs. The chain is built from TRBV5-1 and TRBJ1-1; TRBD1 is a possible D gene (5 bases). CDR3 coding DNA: TGCGCCAGCACTGGAGCCGGGGCGAACACTGAAGCTTTCTTT. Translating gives CASTGAGANTEAFF. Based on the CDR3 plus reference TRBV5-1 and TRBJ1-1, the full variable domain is KAGVTQTPRYLIKTRGQQVTLSCSPISGHRSVSWYQQTPGQGLQFLFEYFSETQRNKGNFPGRFSGRQFSNSRSEMNVSTLELGDSALYLCASTGAGANTEAFFGQGTRLTVV.